The T cell receptor (beta chain) described here comes from a study of blood T cell repertoires in COVID-19. Study-wide context: Italy, Spain and the United States were the sources of the convalescent and acute COVID-19 samples. Nucleic acid was either cDNA or gDNA, and it came from T cells, B-cell-depleted T cells, or PBMCs.

CDR3 length equals 14 residues. The germline V and J ends were trimmed by 1 base and 5 bases, with 12 bases remaining between them. Germline CDR1 SGHTA, CDR2 FQGNSA. Seattle researchers signed up patients amid active infection and tracked them longitudinally. In the study's own analysis: Using reference gene primer amplification, nucleated cell counts were estimated. Libraries were prepared by immunoSEQ multiplex PCR; TCRdb keeps only in-frame clonotypes and omits some of them. For V, J and clone size, that table is used; D and trimming come from the DNA. The data contain a few hundred thousand clones, more than 65% of them singletons.

The receptor was isolated from a person between 65 and 79 years old with COVID-19, enrolled during active disease. V is TRBV7-2 and J is TRBJ2-7; weak D call: TRBD2 (6 bases). Sequenced material: peripheral blood. CDR3 in amino acids: CASSLGTGVDEQYF. The CDR3 nucleotides read TGTGCCAGCAGCTTAGGGACGGGGGTGGACGAGCAGTACTTC.